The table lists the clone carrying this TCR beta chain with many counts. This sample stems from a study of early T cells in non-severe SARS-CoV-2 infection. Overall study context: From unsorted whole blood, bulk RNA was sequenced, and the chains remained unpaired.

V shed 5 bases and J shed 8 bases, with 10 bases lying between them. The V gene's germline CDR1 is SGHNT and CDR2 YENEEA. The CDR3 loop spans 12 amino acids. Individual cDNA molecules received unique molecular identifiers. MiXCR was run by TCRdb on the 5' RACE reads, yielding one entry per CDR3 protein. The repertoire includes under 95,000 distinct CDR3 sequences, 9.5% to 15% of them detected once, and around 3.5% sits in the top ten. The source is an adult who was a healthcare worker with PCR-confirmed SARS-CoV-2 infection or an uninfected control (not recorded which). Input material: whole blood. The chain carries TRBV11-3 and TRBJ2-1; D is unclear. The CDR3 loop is CASSPGSDEQFF. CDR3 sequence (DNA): TGTGCCAGCAGCCCCGGAAGCGATGAGCAGTTCTTC.